This T cell receptor (beta chain) was obtained from a study of blood T cell repertoires in COVID-19. Study-wide background: Italy, Spain and the United States were the sources of the convalescent and acute COVID-19 samples. In each case, the material was cDNA or gDNA derived from T cells, B-cell-depleted T cells, or PBMCs.

Original data processing: Amplified reference gene primers provided the basis for estimating nucleated cell counts. Here immunoSEQ multiplex PCR was the method, and the copy in TCRdb shows in-frame clones only, minus some. Clonal size and the V and J genes are those of that table, whereas D and trimming came from the DNA. The repertoire holds roughly 76,000 clones, with under 95% as singletons. Germline trimming cut 5 bases from V and 2 bases from J; bases unmatched to any gene: 8. CDR3 size: 16 residues. CDR1 and CDR2 (germline): LGHNA, YNFKEQ. What was sequenced was peripheral blood. J is TRBJ2-5 and V is TRBV4-2, with 10 nucleotides matching TRBD2. This sequence originates from a man between 50 and 59 years old with acute or convalescent COVID-19. This CDR3 is CASSDTSGTAQETQYF. CDR3 sequence (DNA): TGTGCCAGCAGCGACACTAGCGGGACAGCTCAAGAGACCCAGTACTTC.